This T cell receptor (beta chain) stems from a study of memory CD4+ T cells and cytomegalovirus serostatus. The CDR3 contains 15 residues. Germline V gene lookup returns CDR1 SNHLY and CDR2 FYNNEI. V was pared by 1 base and J by 7 bases, with 6 bases of the junction left unmatched. Produced via immunoSEQ multiplex PCR; TCRdb's table is partial and in-frame only. Altogether some 50,000 clones are present, just over 75% being singletons, with the ten largest covering approximately 1.5%. Single viable CD3+CD4+CD8-CD45RO+ cells were sorted as the memory CD4+ T cells. Positive selection with CD4 microbeads enriched total CD4+ T cells.

V usage is TRBV2 and J usage is TRBJ2-1; 8 bases line up with TRBD2. The sample comprised memory CD4+ T cells from blood. This clonotype was sampled from an adult in good health and CMV-seronegative. CDR3 DNA: TGTGCCAGCAGTGAAGGAAGGGTAGCGGGAAATGAGCAGTTCTTC. This translates into CASSEGRVAGNEQFF.